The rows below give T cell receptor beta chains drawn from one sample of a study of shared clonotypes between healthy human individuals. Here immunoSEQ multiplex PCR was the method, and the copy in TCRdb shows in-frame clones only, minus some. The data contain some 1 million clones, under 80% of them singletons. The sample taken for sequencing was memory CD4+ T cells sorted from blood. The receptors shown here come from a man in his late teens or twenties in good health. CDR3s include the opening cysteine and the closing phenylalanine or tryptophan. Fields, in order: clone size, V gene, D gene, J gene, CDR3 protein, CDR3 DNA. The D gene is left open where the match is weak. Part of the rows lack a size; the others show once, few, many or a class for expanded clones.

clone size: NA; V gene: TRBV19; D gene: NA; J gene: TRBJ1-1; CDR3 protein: CASSIDQGSQAFF; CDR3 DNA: TGTGCCAGTAGTATAGATCAGGGGTCTCAAGCTTTCTTT
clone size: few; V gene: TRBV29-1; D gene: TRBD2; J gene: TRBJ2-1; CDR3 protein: CSVVGTSGSYGYNEQFF; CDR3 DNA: TGCAGCGTTGTAGGCACTAGCGGGAGTTACGGCTACAATGAGCAGTTCTTC
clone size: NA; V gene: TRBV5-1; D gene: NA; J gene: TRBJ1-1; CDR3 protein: CASSLGGENTEAFF; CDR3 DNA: TGCGCCAGCAGCCTGGGGGGCGAGAACACTGAAGCTTTCTTT
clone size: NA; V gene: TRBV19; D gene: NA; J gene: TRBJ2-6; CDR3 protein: CASSIGPRLTVSGANVLTF; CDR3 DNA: TGTGCCAGTAGTATTGGCCCTCGCCTGACAGTCTCCGGGGCCAACGTCCTGACTTTC
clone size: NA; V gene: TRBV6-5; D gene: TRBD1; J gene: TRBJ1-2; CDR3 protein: CASSEMGQFYGYTF; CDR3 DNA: TGTGCCAGCAGCGAAATGGGACAGTTCTATGGCTACACCTTC
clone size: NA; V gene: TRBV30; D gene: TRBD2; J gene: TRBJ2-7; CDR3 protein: CAWSVLRQAGGGEQYF; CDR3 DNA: TGTGCCTGGAGTGTACTTCGGCAAGCGGGGGGAGGCGAGCAGTACTTC
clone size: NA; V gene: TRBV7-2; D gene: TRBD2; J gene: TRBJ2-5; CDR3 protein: CASSLDSGSPVETQYF; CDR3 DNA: TGTGCCAGCAGCTTAGATAGCGGGAGTCCGGTTGAGACCCAGTACTTC
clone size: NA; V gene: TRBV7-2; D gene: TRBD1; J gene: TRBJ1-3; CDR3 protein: CASRQTTGELSGNTIYF; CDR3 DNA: TGTGCCAGCAGACAAACCACAGGGGAATTGAGTGGAAACACCATATATTTT
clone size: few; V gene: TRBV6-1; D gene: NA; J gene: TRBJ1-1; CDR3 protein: CASSGPGVEKNTEAFF; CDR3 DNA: TGTGCCAGCAGTGGGCCAGGGGTGGAGAAAAACACTGAAGCTTTCTTT
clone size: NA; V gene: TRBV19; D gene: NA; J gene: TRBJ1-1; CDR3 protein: CASTPGRANTEAFF; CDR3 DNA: TGTGCCAGTACCCCGGGACGGGCAAACACTGAAGCTTTCTTT
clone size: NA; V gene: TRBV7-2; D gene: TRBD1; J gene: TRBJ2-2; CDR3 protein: CASSRGQGAKTGELFF; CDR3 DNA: TGTGCCAGCAGCCGCGGACAGGGGGCGAAAACCGGGGAGCTGTTTTTT
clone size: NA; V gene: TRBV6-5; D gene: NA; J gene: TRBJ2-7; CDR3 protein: CASSTPGGSREQYF; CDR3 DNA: TGTGCCAGCAGTACCCCCGGGGGATCGCGCGAGCAGTACTTC
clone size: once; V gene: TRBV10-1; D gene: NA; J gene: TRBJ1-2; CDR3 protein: CASSFSIVGNYGYTF; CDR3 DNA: TGCGCCAGCAGTTTTAGCATCGTAGGGAACTATGGCTACACCTTC
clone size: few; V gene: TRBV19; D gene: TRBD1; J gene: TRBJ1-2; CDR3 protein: CASSVNRGSVGRYTF; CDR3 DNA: TGTGCCAGTAGTGTAAACAGGGGCTCGGTTGGTCGCTACACCTTC
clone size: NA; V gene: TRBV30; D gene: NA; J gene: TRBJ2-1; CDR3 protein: CAWVSRNEQFF; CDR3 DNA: TGTGCCTGGGTTAGTCGGAATGAGCAGTTCTTC
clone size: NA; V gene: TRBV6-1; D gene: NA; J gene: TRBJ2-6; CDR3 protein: CASRTAGSGANVLTF; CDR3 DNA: TGTGCCAGCAGGACGGCGGGGTCTGGGGCCAACGTCCTGACTTTC
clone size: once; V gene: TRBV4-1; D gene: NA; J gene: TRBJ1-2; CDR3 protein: CASSRRKGPFRCYTF; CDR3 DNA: TGCGCCAGCAGCCGGAGGAAGGGCCCGTTTAGGTGCTACACCTTC
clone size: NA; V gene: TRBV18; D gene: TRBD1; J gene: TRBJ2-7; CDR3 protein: CASSPTTGGYEQYF; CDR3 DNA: TGTGCCAGCTCACCGACGACAGGGGGCTACGAGCAGTACTTC
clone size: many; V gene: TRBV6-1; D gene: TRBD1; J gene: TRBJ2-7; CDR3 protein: CASSRTGVYEQYF; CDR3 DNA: TGTGCCAGCAGCAGAACAGGGGTTTACGAGCAGTACTTC
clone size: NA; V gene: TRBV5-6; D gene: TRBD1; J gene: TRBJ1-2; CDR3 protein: CASSPGQGVYGYTF; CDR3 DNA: TGTGCCAGCAGCCCGGGACAGGGAGTCTATGGCTACACCTTC
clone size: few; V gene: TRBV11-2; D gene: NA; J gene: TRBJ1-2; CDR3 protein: CASSLSGTPRGNYGYTF; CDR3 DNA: TGTGCCAGCAGCTTATCTGGGACCCCTCGCGGGAACTATGGCTACACCTTC
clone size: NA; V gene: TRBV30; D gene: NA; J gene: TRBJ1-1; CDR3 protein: CAWSPGLTEAFF; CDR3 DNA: TGTGCCTGGAGTCCGGGGTTGACTGAAGCTTTCTTT
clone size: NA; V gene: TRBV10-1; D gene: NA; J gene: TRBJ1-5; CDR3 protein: CASSESRQNSNQPQHF; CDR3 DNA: TGCGCCAGCAGTGAGTCGCGGCAGAATAGCAATCAGCCCCAGCATTTT
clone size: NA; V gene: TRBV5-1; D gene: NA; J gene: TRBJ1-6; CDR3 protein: CASSPGEYNSPLHF; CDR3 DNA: TGCGCCAGCAGCCCCGGGGAATATAATTCACCCCTCCACTTT
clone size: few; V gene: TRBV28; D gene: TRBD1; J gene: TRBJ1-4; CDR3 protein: CASSPKSRGTNEKLFF; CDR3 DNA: TGTGCCAGCAGTCCGAAATCCAGGGGGACTAATGAAAAACTGTTTTTT
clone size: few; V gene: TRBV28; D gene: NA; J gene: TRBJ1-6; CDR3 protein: CASRTPGRGTSPLHF; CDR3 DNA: TGTGCCTCAAGGACCCCAGGGCGGGGGACGTCACCCCTCCACTTT
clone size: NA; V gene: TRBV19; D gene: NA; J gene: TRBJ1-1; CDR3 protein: CASSSLGQLNTEAFF; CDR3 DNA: TGTGCCAGTAGTAGTCTAGGACAGTTAAACACTGAAGCTTTCTTT
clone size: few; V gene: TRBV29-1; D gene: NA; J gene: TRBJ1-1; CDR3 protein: CSVENLGGGIRKAFF; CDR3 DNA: TGCAGCGTTGAAAACTTGGGTGGGGGGATTCGGAAAGCTTTCTTT
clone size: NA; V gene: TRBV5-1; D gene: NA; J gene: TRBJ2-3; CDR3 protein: CASTPAQTVTDTQYF; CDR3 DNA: TGCGCCAGCACCCCGGCACAGACAGTCACAGATACGCAGTATTTT
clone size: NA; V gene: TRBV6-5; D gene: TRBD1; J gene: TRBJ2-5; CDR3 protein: CASGTGGVGETQYF; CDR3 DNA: TGTGCCAGCGGGACAGGGGGCGTAGGAGAGACCCAGTACTTC
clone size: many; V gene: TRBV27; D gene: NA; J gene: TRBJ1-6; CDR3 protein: CASSPTQGTPLHF; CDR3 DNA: TGTGCCAGCAGTCCCACCCAGGGGACACCCCTCCACTTT
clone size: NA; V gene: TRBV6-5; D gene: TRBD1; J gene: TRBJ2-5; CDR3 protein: CASSSRDRGPGEQYF; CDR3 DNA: TGTGCCAGCAGTTCGAGGGACAGGGGACCGGGGGAGCAGTACTTC
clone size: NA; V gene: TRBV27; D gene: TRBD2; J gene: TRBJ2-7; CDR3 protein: CASSAVGGGSYEQYF; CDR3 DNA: TGTGCCAGCAGCGCTGTCGGGGGGGGTTCCTACGAGCAGTACTTC
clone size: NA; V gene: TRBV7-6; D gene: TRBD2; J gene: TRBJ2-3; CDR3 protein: CASSSGLAGAWDTQYF; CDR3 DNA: TGTGCCAGCAGCTCGGGACTAGCGGGAGCATGGGATACGCAGTATTTT
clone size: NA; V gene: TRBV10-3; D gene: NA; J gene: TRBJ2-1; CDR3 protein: CAISEERQEQFF; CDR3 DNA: TGTGCCATCAGTGAGGAGCGGCAAGAGCAGTTCTTC
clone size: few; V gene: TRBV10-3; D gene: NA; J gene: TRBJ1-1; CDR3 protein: CAISNRAKDTEAFF; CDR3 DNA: TGTGCCATCAGTAACAGGGCGAAGGACACTGAAGCTTTCTTT
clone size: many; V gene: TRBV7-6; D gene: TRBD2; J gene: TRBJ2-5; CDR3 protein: CASSPLPGGGQETQYF; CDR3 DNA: TGTGCCAGCAGTCCCCTTCCGGGAGGAGGACAAGAGACCCAGTACTTC
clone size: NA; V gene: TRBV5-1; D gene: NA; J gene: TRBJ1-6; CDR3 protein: CASSLEGGQNSPLHF; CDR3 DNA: TGCGCCAGCAGCTTGGAGGGGGGTCAAAATTCACCCCTCCACTTT
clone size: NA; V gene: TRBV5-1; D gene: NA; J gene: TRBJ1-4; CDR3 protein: CASSLVAGVNEKLFF; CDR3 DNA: TGCGCCAGCAGCTTGGTGGCGGGAGTCAATGAAAAACTGTTTTTT
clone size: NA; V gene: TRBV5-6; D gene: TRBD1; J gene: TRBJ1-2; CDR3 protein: CASSLRYRGDYGYTF; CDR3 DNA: TGTGCCAGCAGCTTAAGGTACAGGGGCGACTATGGCTACACCTTC
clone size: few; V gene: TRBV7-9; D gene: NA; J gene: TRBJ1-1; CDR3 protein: CASSVLTGTEAFF; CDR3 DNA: TGTGCCAGCAGCGTACTCACTGGAACTGAAGCTTTCTTT
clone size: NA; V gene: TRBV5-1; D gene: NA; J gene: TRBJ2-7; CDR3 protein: CASSLAPGTPSYEQYF; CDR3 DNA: TGCGCCAGCAGCTTGGCCCCCGGGACCCCCTCCTACGAGCAGTACTTC
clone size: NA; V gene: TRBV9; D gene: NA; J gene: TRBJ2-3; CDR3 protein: CASTGGDPRADTQYF; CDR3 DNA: TGTGCCAGCACTGGAGGGGACCCGAGGGCAGATACGCAGTATTTT
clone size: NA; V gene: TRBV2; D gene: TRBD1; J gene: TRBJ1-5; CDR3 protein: CASSGDRGDQPQHF; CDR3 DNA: TGTGCCAGCAGTGGGGACAGGGGGGATCAGCCCCAGCATTTT
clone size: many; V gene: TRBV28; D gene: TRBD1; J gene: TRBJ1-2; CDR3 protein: CASSFSDRGGYTF; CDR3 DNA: TGTGCCAGCAGTTTTTCCGACAGGGGAGGCTACACCTTC
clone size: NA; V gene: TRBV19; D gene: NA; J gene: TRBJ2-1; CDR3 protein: CASSIPTEQFF; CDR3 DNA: TGTGCCAGTAGTATACCGACTGAGCAGTTCTTC
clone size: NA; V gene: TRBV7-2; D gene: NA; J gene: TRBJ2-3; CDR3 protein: CASSPVARKTDTQYF; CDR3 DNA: TGTGCCAGCAGCCCGGTGGCAAGAAAGACAGATACGCAGTATTTT
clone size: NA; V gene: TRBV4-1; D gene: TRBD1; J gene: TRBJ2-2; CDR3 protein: CASSQGQGFAGELFF; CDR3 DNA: TGCGCCAGCAGCCAAGGACAGGGTTTCGCCGGGGAGCTGTTTTTT
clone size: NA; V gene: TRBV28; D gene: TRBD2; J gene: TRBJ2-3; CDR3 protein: CASSFPGLAGGHGTDTQYF; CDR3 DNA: TGTGCCAGCAGTTTCCCGGGACTAGCGGGGGGGCACGGCACAGATACGCAGTATTTT
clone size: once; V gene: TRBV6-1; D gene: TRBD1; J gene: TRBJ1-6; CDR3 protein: CASSDKWQGANNSPLHF; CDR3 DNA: TGTGCCAGCAGTGACAAATGGCAGGGGGCAAATAATTCACCCCTCCACTTT
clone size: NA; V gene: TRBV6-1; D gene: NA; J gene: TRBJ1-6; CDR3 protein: CASSGVPGENNSPLHF; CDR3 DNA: TGTGCCAGCAGTGGGGTACCGGGTGAGAATAATTCACCCCTCCACTTT
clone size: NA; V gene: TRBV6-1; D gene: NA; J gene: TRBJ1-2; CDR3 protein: CASSEGTSNYGYTF; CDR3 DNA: TGTGCCAGCAGTGAAGGGACATCTAACTATGGCTACACCTTC
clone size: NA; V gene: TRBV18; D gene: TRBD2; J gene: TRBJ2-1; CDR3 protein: CASSPGGLPYNEQFF; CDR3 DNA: TGTGCCAGCTCACCAGGGGGACTACCTTACAATGAGCAGTTCTTC
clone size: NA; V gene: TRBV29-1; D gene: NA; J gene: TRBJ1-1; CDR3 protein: CSVENGRGRNTEAFF; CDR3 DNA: TGCAGCGTTGAAAATGGGAGGGGACGGAACACTGAAGCTTTCTTT